What follows describes a single T cell receptor beta chain. Its antigen is undetermined. These data belong to a study of T cells in Graves' hyperthyroidism and ophthalmopathy. TCR beta CDR3 regions were amplified from RNA transcripts. In the first-round RT-PCR of the TCR CDR3, the HTBI primer set was used. Each CDR3 protein is one row after TCRdb ran MiXCR on the multiplex PCR reads. The sample lists 250,000 to 300,000 distinct CDR3 sequences, 13% to 15% seen once, with about an eighth in the top ten. These patients, aged 18 to 65, had recently diagnosed hyperthyroidism lasting under 2 months. Germline assignment: CDR1 DFQATT and CDR2 SNEGSKA (reference sequence). CDR3 size: 13 residues. Study observations and caveats: Ophthalmopathy prediction by the model preceded onset by a median approximately six months. The blood repertoire included most of the expanded thyroid clonotypes above 0.001. A 13 V-J model separated ophthalmopathy from stable hyperthyroidism.

The rearrangement joins TRBV20-1 to TRBJ2-3; weak D call: TRBD2 (6 bases). The material sequenced was blood. This clonotype originated in a woman in her 40s with Graves' hyperthyroidism that later progressed to Graves' ophthalmopathy. The CDR3 DNA sequence: TGCGCCAGGGAAGGGGAGGGCACAGATACGCAGTATTTT. Protein: CAREGEGTDTQYF.